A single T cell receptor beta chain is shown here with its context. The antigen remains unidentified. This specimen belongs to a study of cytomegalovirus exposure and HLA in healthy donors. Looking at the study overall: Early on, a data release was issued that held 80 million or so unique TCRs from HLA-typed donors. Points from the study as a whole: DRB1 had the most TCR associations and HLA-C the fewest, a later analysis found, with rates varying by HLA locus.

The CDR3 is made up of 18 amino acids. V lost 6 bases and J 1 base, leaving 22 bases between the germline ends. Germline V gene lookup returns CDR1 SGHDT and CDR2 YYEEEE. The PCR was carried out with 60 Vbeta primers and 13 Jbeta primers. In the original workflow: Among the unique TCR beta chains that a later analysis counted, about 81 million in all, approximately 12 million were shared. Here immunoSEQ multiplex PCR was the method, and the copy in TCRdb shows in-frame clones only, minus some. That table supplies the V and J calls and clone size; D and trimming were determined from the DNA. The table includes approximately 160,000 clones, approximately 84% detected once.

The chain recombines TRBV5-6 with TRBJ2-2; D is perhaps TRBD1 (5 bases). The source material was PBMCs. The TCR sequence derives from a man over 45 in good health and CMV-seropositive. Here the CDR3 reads CASTALPGTGLNTGELFF. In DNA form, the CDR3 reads TGTGCCAGCACCGCCCTTCCCGGTACAGGCCTGAACACCGGGGAGCTGTTTTTT.